The clone carrying this TCR beta chain was detected only a few times. Its matching antigen is unknown. Trimming shortened V by 4 bases and J by 0 bases, and 14 bases separated the two germline ends. Per the germline V gene, CDR1 is SGHRS and CDR2 is YFSETQ. The CDR3 length is 15 residues. This specimen comes from a study of beta chain features in type 1 diabetes. Study-level information: Healthy donors resembled patients in age, gender and cell yields.

Each of the CD4+ naive, central memory, regulatory and stem cell-like memory populations was sorted via CD45RO/CCR7/CD25/CD127/CD95/CD27. Points from the study as a whole: Shorter TCRB CDR3s, moderately but significantly so, marked every one of the four CD4+ subsets in Type 1 diabetes patients. A potential influence of HLA type upon TCRB rearrangement remained unresolved herein.

As every portion of the isolated RNA was reverse transcribed, the sequencing read expressed TCRB transcripts. Approximately 4 million reads on average were seen across naive, central memory and regulatory T cell samples. Clones were read by immunoSEQ multiplex PCR, and TCRdb kept only the in-frame ones, dropping some. Of 300,000 to 350,000 clones in the sample, around 9% were seen once. The chain uses TRBV5-1 and TRBJ2-7; D possibly uses TRBD1 or TRBD2 (5 bases each). The receptor was derived from a young man with type 1 diabetes. Sequenced sample: central memory CD4+ T cells from blood. CDR3 in amino acids: CASSMGVGSSYEQYF. The CDR3 nucleotides are TGCGCCAGCAGCATGGGGGTAGGGAGCTCCTACGAGCAGTACTTC.